This T cell receptor beta chain was captured by sequencing in a study of T-cell memory formation after mild COVID-19. One entry per CDR3 protein results from TCRdb running MiXCR on the 5' RACE reads. This repertoire shows 450,000 to 650,000 distinct CDR3 sequences, roughly 21% found once; its top ten account for around 12%. In its sample, this clonotype was seen a few times. Trimming removed 4 bases at V and 0 bases at J, with 12 bases between. CDR3 length equals 15 residues. The origin of this receptor is an adult woman who had mild COVID-19 (a few samples of this study predate the infection). Cell type and time point are not known. Sequencing input: PBMCs or a T cell subset sorted from them (not recorded which). J is TRBJ1-1 and V is TRBV12-3 or TRBV12-4; D is undetermined. In DNA form, the CDR3 reads TGTGCCAGCAGTTCTCCGACGGCCATGAACACTGAAGCTTTCTTT. Protein sequence: CASSSPTAMNTEAFF.